These 24 T cell receptor beta chains came from one sample sequenced in a study of blood T cell repertoires in COVID-19. Generated by immunoSEQ multiplex PCR, the TCRdb table keeps only in-frame clones and is missing some. The table has a few hundred thousand clones, approximately 88% seen once. Sequenced input: peripheral blood. These receptors all come from a woman aged 45-65 years with active or convalescent COVID-19.

The chain employs TRBV7-9 and TRBJ1-1, with D tentatively TRBD1 (5 bases). The CDR3 runs to 12 residues. Germline CDR1 and CDR2: SEHNR and FQNEAQ (reference sequence). V was clipped by 5 bases and J by 9 bases, with 13 bases between them. The CDR3 region is CASSPGWIKAFF. The CDR3 DNA follows: TGTGCCAGCAGCCCAGGGTGGATCAAAGCTTTCTTT.

The CDR3 sequence is CASSYSAQGGYTF. The CDR3 bases are TGTGCCAGCAGTTACTCGGCTCAGGGAGGCTACACCTTC. The chain links TRBV6-2 or TRBV6-3 to TRBJ1-2, with D perhaps TRBD1 (5 bases). CDR3 length: 13 residues. Germline V gene sequence: CDR1 MNHEY, CDR2 SVGEGT. V was clipped by 0 bases and J by 8 bases, with 10 bases between them.

The chain carries TRBV7-2 and TRBJ1-4; possibly TRBD1 for D (5 bases). Looked up from germline, CDR1 is SGHTA and CDR2 is FQGNSA. V lost 1 base, J lost 8 bases, and 14 bases lay in between. This CDR3 region has 15 residues. In nucleotides, the CDR3 is TGTGCCAGCAGCTTAGTAGGAAGGGGCGAGGAAAAACTGTTTTTT. It specifies CASSLVGRGEEKLFF.

V usage is TRBV7-3 and J usage is TRBJ1-6, with 7 bases lining up with TRBD1. This CDR3 is built from 13 residues. Germline CDR1 SGHTA, CDR2 FQGTGA. V lost 4 bases and J lost 9; bases outside the gene matches: 3. CDR3 DNA: TGTGCCAGCAGCTCAGGGGGTACTTCACCCCTCCACTTT. It is translated as CASSSGGTSPLHF.

This clone came up a few times. The chain recombines TRBV15 with TRBJ2-1, with TRBD2 matching 11 bases. The CDR3 has 18 residues. The germline CDR1 and CDR2 sequences are LNHNV and YYDKDF (reference sequence). V gave up 1 base and J gave up 6 bases; unmatched junction bases: 11. This CDR3 reads CATSRATQGLAARNEQFF. For the CDR3, the DNA is TGTGCCACCAGCAGAGCTACACAGGGACTAGCGGCCCGCAATGAGCAGTTCTTC.

This sequence joins TRBV28 and TRBJ1-6, with D possibly being TRBD1 (6 bases). The CDR3 contains 13 residues. Trimming removed 6 bases from V and 7 bases from J, with 10 bases in between. The V gene's germline CDR1 is MDHEN and CDR2 SYDVKM. CDR3 coding DNA: TGTGCCAGCAGAGGGACACTAAATTCACCCCTCCACTTT. Its translation is CASRGTLNSPLHF.

The CDR3 sequence is CASSQYHSDSEAFF. CDR3 DNA sequence: TGTGCCAGCAGTCAATACCACAGCGACAGTGAAGCTTTCTTT. This chain uses TRBV28 with TRBJ1-1, with D maybe TRBD1 (5 bases). Trimming took off 5 bases at V and 7 bases at J, with 17 bases between the two ends. CDR1 is MDHEN and CDR2 is SYDVKM in the germline V gene. This CDR3 region has 14 residues.

About this clone: Other nucleotide sequences in the sample specify the same CDR3. The rearrangement links TRBV27 to TRBJ1-2; tentative D call: TRBD1 (6 bases). The CDR3 totals 14 residues. V lost 0 bases and J lost 4, with 9 bases in between. The germline CDR1 and CDR2 sequences are MNHEY and SMNVEV (reference sequence). CDR3 region: CASSLSGGAYGYTF. The CDR3 nucleotides are TGTGCCAGCAGTTTATCGGGGGGGGCCTATGGCTACACCTTC.

The chain carries TRBV6-5 and TRBJ2-7; perhaps TRBD2 as D (6 bases). There are 15 residues in the CDR3. With 7 bases removed from V and 7 bases from J, the gap between germline ends came to 23 bases. Germline values: CDR1 MNHEY, CDR2 SVGAGI. CDR3 residues: CASTRDAPGETEQYF. The CDR3 coding sequence is TGTGCCAGCACCAGGGACGCCCCGGGGGAAACAGAGCAGTACTTC.

This chain uses TRBV27 with TRBJ1-5; possibly TRBD1 for D (6 bases). The ends were cut back, 6 bases at V and 0 bases at J, with 18 bases in the middle. CDR1 and CDR2 from the germline V gene are MNHEY and SMNVEV (reference sequence). This CDR3 is built from 17 residues. The CDR3 here is CASRQAAGVGSNQPQHF. Here the CDR3 DNA reads TGTGCCAGCAGGCAAGCCGCAGGGGTGGGTAGCAATCAGCCCCAGCATTTT.

The chain recombines TRBV7-2 with TRBJ2-7; TRBD2 agrees at 11 bases. The CDR3 has 16 residues. V lost 3 bases, J lost 5 bases, and 9 bases stayed unmatched. Per the germline V gene, CDR1 is SGHTA and CDR2 is FQGNSA. The CDR3 sequence: CASSFWASGGSNEQYF. DNA for the CDR3: TGTGCCAGCAGCTTCTGGGCTAGCGGGGGGTCCAACGAGCAGTACTTC.

V and J are TRBV27 and TRBJ2-5, with 11 nucleotides matching TRBD2. Germline V gene data show CDR1 as MNHEY and CDR2 as SMNVEV (reference sequence). V gave up 3 bases and J gave up 5 bases; unmatched junction bases: 5. The CDR3 runs 15 residues. The CDR3 bases are TGTGCCAGCAGTTTCAGACTAGCGGGGCAGGAGACCCAGTACTTC. This gives the protein CASSFRLAGQETQYF.

CDR3 DNA: TGTGCCAGCAGCCAAGACAGGGCCACTGAAGCTTTCTTT. It yields the protein CASSQDRATEAFF. The chain has TRBV7-3 and TRBJ1-1; 7 nucleotides line up with TRBD1. Germline CDR1 reads SGHTA; CDR2 reads FQGTGA. Trimming took 5 bases from V and 4 from J; bases not matched to a gene: 4. The CDR3 has 13 amino acids.

The V and J genes are TRBV9 and TRBJ1-2, with 7 bases that match TRBD1. From germline, CDR1 is SGDLS and CDR2 YYNGEE. The CDR3 is 15 amino acids. V lost 4 bases, J lost 2 bases, and 8 bases stayed unmatched. The CDR3: CASSKQGRNNYGYTF. The CDR3 nucleotides read TGTGCCAGCAGCAAACAGGGGAGAAACAACTATGGCTACACCTTC.

The chain uses TRBV7-9 and TRBJ1-6, with a weak D call TRBD1 (5 bases). The V gene's germline CDR1 is SEHNR and CDR2 FQNEAQ (reference sequence). V gave up 2 bases and J gave up 11 bases, with 25 bases separating them. This CDR3 has 18 residues. CDR3 DNA: TGTGCCAGCAGCTTATTGTCGCAGGGTTCCCGGGCTCGTCCACCCCTCCACTTT. Its protein product is CASSLLSQGSRARPPLHF. The complete variable domain, with remaining parts taken from reference TRBV7-9 and TRBJ1-6, reads DTGVSQNPRHKITKRGQNVTFRCDPISEHNRLYWYRQTLGQGPEFLTYFQNEAQLEKSRLLSDRFSAERPKGSFSTLEIQRTEQGDSAMYLCASSLLSQGSRARPPLHFGNGTRLTVT.

CDR3 amino acids: CASSTYRGGLYEQYF. DNA of the CDR3: TGTGCCAGCAGCACCTACAGGGGGGGTCTCTACGAGCAGTACTTC. V is TRBV21-1 and J is TRBJ2-7; the table assigns TRBD1, which was not confirmed against the DNA. TRBV21-1 is deemed a pseudogene. There are 15 residues in the CDR3.

This rearrangement joins TRBV5-1 to TRBJ1-1, with 9 bases aligning to TRBD1. The CDR3 is 15 amino acids. The V segment lost 4 bases and the J segment 1 base; nucleotides outside the gene matches: 5. CDR1 and CDR2 from the germline V gene are SGHRS and YFSETQ. In nucleotides, the CDR3 is TGCGCCAGCAGCACCCTGACAGGGGGGAACACTGAAGCTTTCTTT. Translation gives CASSTLTGGNTEAFF.

This rearrangement joins TRBV28 to TRBJ1-6; TRBD1 is a possible D gene (6 bases). The germline V gene encodes CDR1 MDHEN and CDR2 SYDVKM. There are 14 residues in the CDR3. Trimming removed 3 bases at V and 7 bases at J, with 10 bases between. The CDR3 coding sequence is TGTGCCAGCAGTTTCCGGGACAAAAATTCACCCCTCCACTTT. The encoded protein is CASSFRDKNSPLHF.

The chain couples TRBV7-3 to TRBJ2-3; 9 nucleotides line up with TRBD2. Germline V CDR1 and CDR2: SGHTA, FQGTGA. The CDR3 is 15 amino acids. V was pared by 4 bases and J by 2 bases, with 4 bases of the junction left unmatched. The CDR3 DNA reads TGTGCCAGCAGCTCGAGCGGGGGGAACACAGATACGCAGTATTTT. This sequence encodes CASSSSGGNTDTQYF.

This rearrangement joins TRBV7-6 to TRBJ1-4, with D unclear. Trimming took 2 bases from V and 2 from J, leaving 15 bases between them. The CDR3 has 17 residues. Germline CDR1 and CDR2: SGHVS and FNYEAQ. The CDR3 protein is CASSLSPISGTNEKLFF. The CDR3 DNA reads TGTGCCAGCAGCTTAAGCCCAATTTCAGGCACTAATGAAAAACTGTTTTTT.

The rearrangement links TRBV7-2 to TRBJ1-2; D is unresolved. The CDR3 has 13 residues. Per the germline V gene, CDR1 is SGHTA and CDR2 is FQGNSA. V was shortened by 1 base and J by 6 bases, with 9 bases between the two germline ends. The CDR3 region has the DNA TGTGCCAGCAGCTTAGGAGGATTTGATGGCTACACCTTC. This gives the protein CASSLGGFDGYTF.

The gene calls are TRBV5-1 and TRBJ2-2; D is unclear. Germline V gene sequence: CDR1 SGHRS, CDR2 YFSETQ. This CDR3 comprises 12 residues. The V end lost 0 bases, the J end lost 8 bases, and 5 bases lay between the germline ends. The CDR3 nucleotides read TGCGCCAGCAGCTTGGCCTCGGGGGAGCTGTTTTTT. This sequence encodes CASSLASGELFF.

The chain uses TRBV20-1 and TRBJ2-1; 10 bases line up with TRBD2. The CDR3 extends over 16 amino acids. From germline, CDR1 is DFQATT and CDR2 SNEGSKA (reference sequence). J lost 3 bases, V lost 3 bases, and 8 bases had no gene match. The CDR3: CSASAELAGSYNEQFF. The CDR3 bases are TGCAGTGCTAGTGCAGAACTAGCGGGAAGCTACAATGAGCAGTTCTTC.

The rearrangement links TRBV10-3 to TRBJ2-7, with D tentatively TRBD2 (7 bases). Germline V gene lookup returns CDR1 ENHRY and CDR2 SYGVKD. The CDR3 runs to 17 residues. Trimming cost V 4 bases and J 2 bases, with 21 bases left between them. The CDR3 region is CAISGPGGGRGAYEQYF. The CDR3 coding sequence is TGTGCCATCAGTGGCCCTGGGGGGGGCCGCGGGGCCTACGAGCAGTACTTC.